The 7 T cell receptor beta chains below come from one sample, sequenced in a study of cytomegalovirus exposure and HLA in healthy donors. With 60 Vbeta and 13 Jbeta primers, the PCR was carried out. Assay used: immunoSEQ multiplex PCR; TCRdb lists only in-frame clones, some missing. The sample contains some 190,000 clones, roughly 81% of which appear only once. The sample consisted of PBMCs. The receptors here all came from a woman between 25 and 40 years old in good health and CMV-seropositive.

The chain combines TRBV14 with TRBJ2-5, with D possibly TRBD1 on 5 matching bases. With the DNA end fitting TRBJ2-7 better, the J assignment may be wrong. This CDR3 has 13 amino acids. From germline, CDR1 is SGHDN and CDR2 FVKESK. In DNA, the CDR3 is TGTGCCAGCAGCCGGACGGACACCTACGAGCAGTACTTC. This encodes CASSRTDTYEQYF.

This chain links TRBV5-1 with TRBJ1-2, with 7 bases identical to TRBD1. Germline V lookup: CDR1 SGHRS, CDR2 YFSETQ. The CDR3 totals 14 residues. V dropped 0 bases and J dropped 4; count of bases not matched to a gene: 3. The CDR3: CASSLGQGGYGYTF. As DNA, the CDR3 is TGCGCCAGCAGCTTGGGGCAGGGGGGCTATGGCTACACCTTC.

This clone was seen more than once but under ten times. The chain is built from TRBV9 and TRBJ2-3; D not resolved. Germline CDR1 reads SGDLS; CDR2 reads YYNGEE. Trimming pared 3 bases from V and 4 bases from J, leaving 15 bases between. CDR3 size: 15 residues. CDR3 loop: CASSEPLRSSDTQYF. The CDR3 DNA is TGTGCCAGCAGCGAACCTCTGAGGAGCTCAGATACGCAGTATTTT.

The chain recombines TRBV6-1 with TRBJ2-1; D possibly corresponds to TRBD2 (5 bases). Germline V gives CDR1 MNHNS, CDR2 SASEGT. This CDR3 is 15 amino acids long. Trimming removed 5 bases from V and 0 bases from J, with 11 bases in between. CDR3 in amino acids: CASSPIEGSYNEQFF. The CDR3 coding sequence is TGTGCCAGCAGTCCCATAGAGGGCTCCTACAATGAGCAGTTCTTC.

In this sample, this clone turned up a few times. The V gene is TRBV5-1, the J gene TRBJ2-2; tentatively, D is TRBD1 (6 bases). Germline CDR1 is SGHRS and CDR2 is YFSETQ. Deletions cut 0 bases from V and 5 bases from J, with 8 bases between. The CDR3 spans 14 residues. The CDR3 sequence: CASSLVTGTGELFF. The CDR3 region has the DNA TGCGCCAGCAGCTTGGTCACAGGGACCGGGGAGCTGTTTTTT.

The chain joins TRBV5-4 to TRBJ2-3, with 7 bases aligning to TRBD2. Germline lookup yields CDR1 SGHNT and CDR2 YYREEE (reference sequence). The CDR3 spans 15 residues. V was pared by 3 bases and J by 0 bases, with 4 bases of the junction left unmatched. The CDR3 protein is CASSSGTTSTDTQYF. The DNA of the CDR3 is TGTGCCAGCAGCTCCGGGACTACTAGCACAGATACGCAGTATTTT.

The rearrangement joins TRBV19 to TRBJ2-2, with D possibly being TRBD1 (5 bases). The CDR3 is made up of 15 amino acids. Trimming took off 3 bases at V and 0 bases at J, with 8 bases between the two ends. The germline gives CDR1 LNHDA, CDR2 SQIVND (reference sequence). CDR3 sequence: CASSMDTSNTGELFF. The CDR3 region has the DNA TGTGCCAGTAGTATGGACACCTCGAACACCGGGGAGCTGTTTTTT. Full variable domain (rest looked up from reference TRBV19 and TRBJ2-2): DGGITQSPKYLFRKEGQNVTLSCEQNLNHDAMYWYRQDPGQGLRLIYYSQIVNDFQKGDIAEGYSVSREKKESFPLTVTSAQKNPTAFYLCASSMDTSNTGELFFGEGSRLTVL.